This T cell receptor (beta chain) was sequenced during a study of control samples from healthy donors and cancer patients. TCRdb's table, derived via immunoSEQ multiplex PCR, lists solely in-frame clones and lacks some. The top ten clones hold around 3% of a sample with approximately 130,000 clones, 80% to 90% of them seen once. This clone showed up just a few times. The length of the CDR3 is 17 residues. Germline V lookup: CDR1 KGHSH, CDR2 LQKENI. Unmatched junction bases numbered 15, after V lost 3 bases and J lost 5 bases. The sequenced sample was blood. The origin of this receptor is a man aged 55 to 70 in good health. The chain has TRBV18 and TRBJ1-2, with 7 bases that match TRBD1. The CDR3 DNA sequence: TGTGCCAGCTCACCTCTATCGACAGGGTCTCTTGGGTATGGCTACACCTTC. Amino acid sequence: CASSPLSTGSLGYGYTF.